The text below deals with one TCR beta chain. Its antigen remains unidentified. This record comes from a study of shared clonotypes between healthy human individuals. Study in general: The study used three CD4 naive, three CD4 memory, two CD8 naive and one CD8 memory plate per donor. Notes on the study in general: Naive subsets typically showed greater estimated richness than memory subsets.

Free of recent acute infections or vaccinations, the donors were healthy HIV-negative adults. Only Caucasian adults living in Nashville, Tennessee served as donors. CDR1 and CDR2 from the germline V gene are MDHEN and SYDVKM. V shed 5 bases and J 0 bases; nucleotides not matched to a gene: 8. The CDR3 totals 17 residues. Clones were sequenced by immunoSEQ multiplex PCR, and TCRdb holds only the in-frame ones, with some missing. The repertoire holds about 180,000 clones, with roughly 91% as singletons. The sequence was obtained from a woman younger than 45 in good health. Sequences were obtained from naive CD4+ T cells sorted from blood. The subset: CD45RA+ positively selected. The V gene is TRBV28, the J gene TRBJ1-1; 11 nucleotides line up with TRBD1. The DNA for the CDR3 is TGTGCCAGCAGTGGAGGTGGGACAGGGGGTTTGAACACTGAAGCTTTCTTT. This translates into CASSGGGTGGLNTEAFF.